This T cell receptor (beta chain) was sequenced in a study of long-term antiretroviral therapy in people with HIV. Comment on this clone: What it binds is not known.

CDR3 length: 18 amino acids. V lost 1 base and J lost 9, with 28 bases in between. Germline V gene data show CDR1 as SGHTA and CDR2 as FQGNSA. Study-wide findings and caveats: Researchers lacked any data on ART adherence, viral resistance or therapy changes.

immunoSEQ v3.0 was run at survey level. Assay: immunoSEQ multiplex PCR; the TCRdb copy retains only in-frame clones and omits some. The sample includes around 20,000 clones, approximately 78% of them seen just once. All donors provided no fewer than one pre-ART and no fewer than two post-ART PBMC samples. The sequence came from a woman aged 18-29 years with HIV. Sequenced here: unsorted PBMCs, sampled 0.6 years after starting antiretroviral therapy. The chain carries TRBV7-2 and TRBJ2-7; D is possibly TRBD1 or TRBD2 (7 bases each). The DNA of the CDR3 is TGTGCCAGCAGCTTAGTCGTGGGACAGCGGACTAGTCCTACGAGGCAGTACTTC. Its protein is CASSLVVGQRTSPTRQYF.